These 4 T cell receptor beta chains were sequenced from one sample in a study of shared clonotypes between healthy human individuals. TCRdb's table, derived via immunoSEQ multiplex PCR, lists solely in-frame clones and lacks some. The sample has some 550,000 clones, approximately 97% seen once. The source material was naive CD4+ T cells sorted from blood. Subset denoted: CD45RA+ positively selected. The receptor set was obtained from a woman in her twenties or thirties in good health.

The chain links TRBV5-1 to TRBJ2-5; D may correspond to TRBD1 or TRBD2 (6 bases each). The germline gives CDR1 SGHRS, CDR2 YFSETQ. The CDR3 is 15 residues long. Trimming pared 3 bases from V and 6 bases from J, leaving 18 bases between. CDR3 sequence (DNA): TGCGCCAGCAGCTCCTTAGCCCAGGGGAGGAAGACCCAGTACTTC. Its translation: CASSSLAQGRKTQYF.

The chain joins TRBV11-2 to TRBJ2-3; 10 bases map to TRBD2. The germline gives CDR1 SGHAT, CDR2 FQNNGV. The ends lost 1 base at V and 5 bases at J; junction bases unmatched: 6. CDR3 length: 16 amino acids. The CDR3 spells CASSLVAGGSVDTQYF. In DNA, the CDR3 is TGTGCCAGCAGCTTAGTAGCGGGAGGATCGGTAGATACGCAGTATTTT.

This sequence joins TRBV13 and TRBJ2-2; D may be TRBD2 (5 bases). The V gene lost 0 bases and the J gene lost 9 bases, with 14 bases spanning the gap. CDR1 PRHDT and CDR2 FYEKMQ come from the germline V gene (reference sequence). The CDR3 runs to 15 residues. CDR3 residues: CASSLGPVSSRELFF. The CDR3 DNA follows: TGTGCCAGCAGCTTAGGCCCTGTGTCTAGCCGGGAGCTGTTTTTT.

The chain has TRBV29-1 and TRBJ2-6; no clear D. The CDR3 contains 12 residues. V dropped 4 bases and J dropped 0 bases, with 1 base sitting between them. In germline, CDR1 is SQVTM, CDR2 ANQGSEA. CDR3 region: CSVASGANVLTF. DNA of the CDR3: TGCAGCGTTGCCTCTGGGGCCAACGTCCTGACTTTC.